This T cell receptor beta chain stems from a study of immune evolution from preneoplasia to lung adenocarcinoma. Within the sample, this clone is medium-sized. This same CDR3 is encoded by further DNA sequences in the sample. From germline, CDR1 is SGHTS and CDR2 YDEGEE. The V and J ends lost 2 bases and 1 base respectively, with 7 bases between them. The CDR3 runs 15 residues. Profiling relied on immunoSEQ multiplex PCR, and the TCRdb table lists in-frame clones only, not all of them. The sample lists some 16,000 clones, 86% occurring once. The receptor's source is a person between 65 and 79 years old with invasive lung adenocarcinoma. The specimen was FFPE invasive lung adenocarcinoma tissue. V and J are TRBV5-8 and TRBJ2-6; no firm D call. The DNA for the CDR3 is TGTGCCAGCAGCTTAGAGGTTTCTGGGGCCAACGTCCTGACTTTC. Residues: CASSLEVSGANVLTF.